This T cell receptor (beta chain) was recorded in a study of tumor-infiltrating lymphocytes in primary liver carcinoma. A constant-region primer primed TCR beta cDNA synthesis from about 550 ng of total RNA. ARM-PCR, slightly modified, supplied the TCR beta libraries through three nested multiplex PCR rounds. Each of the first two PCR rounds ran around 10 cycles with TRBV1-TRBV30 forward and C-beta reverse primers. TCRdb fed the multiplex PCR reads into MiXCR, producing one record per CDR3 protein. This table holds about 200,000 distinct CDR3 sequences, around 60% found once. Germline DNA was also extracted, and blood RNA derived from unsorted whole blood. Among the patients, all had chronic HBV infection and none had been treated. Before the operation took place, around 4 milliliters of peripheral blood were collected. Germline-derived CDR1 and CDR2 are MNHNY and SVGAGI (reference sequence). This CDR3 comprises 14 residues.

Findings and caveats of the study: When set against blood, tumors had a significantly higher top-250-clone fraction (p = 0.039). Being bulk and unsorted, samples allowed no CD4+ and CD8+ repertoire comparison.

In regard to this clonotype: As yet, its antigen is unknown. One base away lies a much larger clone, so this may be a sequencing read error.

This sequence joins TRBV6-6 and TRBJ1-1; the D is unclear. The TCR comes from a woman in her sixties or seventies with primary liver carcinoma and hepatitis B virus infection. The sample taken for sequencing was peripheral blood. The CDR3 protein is CASSFGVYSTETFF. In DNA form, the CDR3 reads TGTGCCAGCAGTTTTGGGGTTTATAGCACTGAAACTTTCTTT.